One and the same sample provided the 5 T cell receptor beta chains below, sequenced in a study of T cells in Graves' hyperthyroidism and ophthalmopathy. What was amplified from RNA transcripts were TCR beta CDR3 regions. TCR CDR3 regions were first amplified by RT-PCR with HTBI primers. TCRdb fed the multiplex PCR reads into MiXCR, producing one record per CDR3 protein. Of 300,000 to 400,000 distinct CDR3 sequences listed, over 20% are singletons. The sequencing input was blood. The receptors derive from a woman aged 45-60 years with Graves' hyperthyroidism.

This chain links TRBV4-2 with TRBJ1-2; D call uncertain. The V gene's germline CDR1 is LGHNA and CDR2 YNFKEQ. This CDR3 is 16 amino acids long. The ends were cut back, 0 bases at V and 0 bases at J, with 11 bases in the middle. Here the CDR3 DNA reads TGTGCCAGCAGCCAAGATGTGGGCAGGTCTAACTATGGCTACACCTTC. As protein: CASSQDVGRSNYGYTF.

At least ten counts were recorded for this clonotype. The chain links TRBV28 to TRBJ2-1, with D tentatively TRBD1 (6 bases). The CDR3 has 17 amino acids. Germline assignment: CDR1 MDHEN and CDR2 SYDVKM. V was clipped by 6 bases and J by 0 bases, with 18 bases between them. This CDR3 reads CASSFRGSRSSYNEQFF. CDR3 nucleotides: TGTGCCAGCAGCTTCAGGGGTAGTCGGAGCTCCTACAATGAGCAGTTCTTC.

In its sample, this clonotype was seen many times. DNA of the CDR3: TGTGCCAGCAGTTCGGCCGACAGATCCTACGAGCAGTACTTC. This codes for CASSSADRSYEQYF. The chain links TRBV28 to TRBJ2-7; D is perhaps TRBD1 (5 bases). The CDR3 contains 14 residues. Germline CDR1 and CDR2: MDHEN and SYDVKM. V was shortened by 4 bases and J by 1 base, with 11 bases between the two germline ends.

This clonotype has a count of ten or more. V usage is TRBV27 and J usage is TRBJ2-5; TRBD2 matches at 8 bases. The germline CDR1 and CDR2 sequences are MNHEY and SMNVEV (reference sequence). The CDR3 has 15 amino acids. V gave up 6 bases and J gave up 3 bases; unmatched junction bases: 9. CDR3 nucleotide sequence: TGTGCCAGCAGGAGAGGCGGGGGGTTTAAAGAGACCCAGTACTTC. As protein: CASRRGGGFKETQYF.

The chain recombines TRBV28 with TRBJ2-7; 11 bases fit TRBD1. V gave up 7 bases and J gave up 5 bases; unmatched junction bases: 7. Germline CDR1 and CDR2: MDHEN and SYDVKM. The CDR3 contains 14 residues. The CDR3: CASTLGQGANEQYF. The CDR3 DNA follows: TGTGCCAGCACCCTCGGACAGGGGGCCAACGAGCAGTACTTC. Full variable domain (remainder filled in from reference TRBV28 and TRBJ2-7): DVKVTQSSRYLVKRTGEKVFLECVQDMDHENMFWYRQDPGLGLRLIYFSYDVKMKEKGDIPEGYSVSREKKERFSLILESASTNQTSMYLCASTLGQGANEQYFGPGTRLTVT.